The sequence of this TCR beta chain was determined in a study of CD8+ T cells in alopecia areata. Findings and caveats of the study: Across lesional scalp, and particularly alopecia totalis/universalis, clonality surpassed that of normal scalp. Numerous expanded lesional clones remained in scalp and blood during tofacitinib.

cDNA serving as the sequencing template came from extracted, reverse transcribed RNA. The table came from immunoSEQ multiplex PCR; TCRdb's copy has only in-frame clones and leaves some out. The sample carries some 150,000 clones, about 54% recorded once. This CDR3 is built from 15 residues. Germline V gene lookup returns CDR1 SEHNR and CDR2 FQNEAQ (reference sequence). The ends were cut back, 5 bases at V and 7 bases at J, with 20 bases in the middle. Treatment reported: oral pan-JAK inhibitor, 5-10 mg twice daily. Turning to this clone: Its antigen remains unknown.

This chain connects TRBV7-9 to TRBJ1-2; D is perhaps TRBD1 (6 bases). Sequencing used CD4+ T cells sorted from blood, obtained around week 55, from a patient treated with tofacitinib. This TCR derives from a human donor with alopecia areata. The CDR3 is CASSLGLTIGGGYTF. CDR3 nucleotides: TGTGCCAGCAGCCTCGGCCTTACAATAGGGGGTGGCTACACCTTC.